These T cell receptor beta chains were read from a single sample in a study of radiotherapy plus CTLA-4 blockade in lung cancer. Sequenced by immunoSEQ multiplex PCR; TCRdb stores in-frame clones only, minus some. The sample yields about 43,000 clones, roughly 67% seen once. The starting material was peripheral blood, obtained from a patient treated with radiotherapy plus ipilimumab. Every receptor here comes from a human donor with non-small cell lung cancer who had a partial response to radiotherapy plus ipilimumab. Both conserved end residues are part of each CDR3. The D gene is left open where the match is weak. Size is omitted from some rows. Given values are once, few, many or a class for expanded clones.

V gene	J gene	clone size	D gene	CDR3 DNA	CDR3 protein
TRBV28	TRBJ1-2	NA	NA	TGTGCCAGCACCGGAGAGGTCGGTGGCTACACCTTC	CASTGEVGGYTF
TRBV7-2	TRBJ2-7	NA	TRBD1	TGTGCCAGCAGCCCCCGGGACAGCTCCTACGAGCAGTACTTC	CASSPRDSSYEQYF
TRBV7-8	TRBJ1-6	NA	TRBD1	TGTGCCAGCAGCTTAGCGCTTGGAGGGGGCCTACTTAATTCACCCCTCCACTTT	CASSLALGGGLLNSPLHF
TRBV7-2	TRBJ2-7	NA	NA	TGTGCCAGCAGCTTAGTTGGAGGGAGCTTCTCCTACGAGCAGTACTTC	CASSLVGGSFSYEQYF
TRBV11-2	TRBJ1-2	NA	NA	TGTGCCAGCAGCTCCCGGGCGGGGAGCTACACCTTC	CASSSRAGSYTF
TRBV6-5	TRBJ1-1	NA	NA	TGTGCCAGCAGTTACTCAGCAGGTTCGAACACTGAAGCTTTCTTT	CASSYSAGSNTEAFF
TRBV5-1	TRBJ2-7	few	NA	TGCGCCAGCAGCCCCCAATGGGCGTCCGAGCAGTACTTC	CASSPQWASEQYF
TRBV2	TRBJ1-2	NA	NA	TGTGCCAGCAGTGAATTGGAGACCTATGGCTACACCTTC	CASSELETYGYTF
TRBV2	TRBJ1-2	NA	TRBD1	TGTGCCAGCAGTTACGCTGGACAGGGGGCGAGCTACACCTTC	CASSYAGQGASYTF
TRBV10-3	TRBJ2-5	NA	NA	TGTGCCATCAGCCTTAATCCCCAAGAGACCCAGTACTTC	CAISLNPQETQYF
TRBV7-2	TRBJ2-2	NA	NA	TGTGCCAGCAGCTTAGAAGGCAGGGGTCTATCCGGGGAGCTGTTTTTT	CASSLEGRGLSGELFF
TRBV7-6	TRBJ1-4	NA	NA	TGTGCCAGCAGCTTAGAGGGGGAAAAACTGTTTTTT	CASSLEGEKLFF
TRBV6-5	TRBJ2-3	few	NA	TGTGCCAGCAGTTACTCGGCGGAGTCCAGCACAGATACGCAGTATTTT	CASSYSAESSTDTQYF
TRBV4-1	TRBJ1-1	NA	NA	TGCGCCAGCAGCCAGGGGGCGGACATCGCCTATAACTCTGAAGCTTTCTTT	CASSQGADIAYNSEAFF
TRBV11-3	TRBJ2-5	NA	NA	TGTGCCAGCAGCTTATTGGTAGGGACTCAAGAGACCCAGTACTTC	CASSLLVGTQETQYF
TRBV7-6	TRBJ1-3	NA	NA	TGTGCCAGCAGCTTAGACGGGGTCTCTGGAAACACCATATATTTT	CASSLDGVSGNTIYF
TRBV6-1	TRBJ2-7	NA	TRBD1	TGTGCCAGCAGTCGGACCGGGACAGGGGTTGACGAGCAGTACTTC	CASSRTGTGVDEQYF
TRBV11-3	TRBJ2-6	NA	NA	TGTGCCAGCAGCTTTCGCGACTCTGGGGCCAACGTCCTGACTTTC	CASSFRDSGANVLTF
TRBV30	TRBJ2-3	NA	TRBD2	TGTGCCTGGAGTGGGGGACTAGCGGGACCGGAGGATACGCAGTATTTT	CAWSGGLAGPEDTQYF
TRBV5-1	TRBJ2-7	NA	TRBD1	TGCGCCAGCAGCCGTGGGACAGGGGGCAGGGACGAGCAGTACTTC	CASSRGTGGRDEQYF
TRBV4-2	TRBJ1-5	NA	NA	TGTGCCAGCAGCCAAGCCGGCAATCAGCCCCAGCATTTT	CASSQAGNQPQHF
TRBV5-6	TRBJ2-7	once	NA	TGTGCCAGCAGCTTGTGGCCTGGCGGGTACGAGCAGTACTTC	CASSLWPGGYEQYF
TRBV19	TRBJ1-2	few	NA	TGTGCCAGTAGTATAGTGGCGGGTGGCTACACCTTC	CASSIVAGGYTF
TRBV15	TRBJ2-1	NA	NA	TGTGCCACCGGACATCGTGGGCTTACGATTGAGCAGTTCTTC	CATGHRGLTIEQFF
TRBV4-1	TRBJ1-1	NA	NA	TGCGCCAGCAGCCAGGGCCAGAACACTGAAGCTTTCTTT	CASSQGQNTEAFF
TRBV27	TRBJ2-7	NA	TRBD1	TGTGCCAGCAGTTTGGCGACAGGGACCTCCTACGAGCAGTACTTC	CASSLATGTSYEQYF